The sequence of this TCR beta chain was determined in a study of CD8+ T cells in alopecia areata. Study conclusions and caveats: Lesional scalp displayed greater clonality than normal scalp, most notably in alopecia totalis/universalis. Persistence during tofacitinib was seen for many expanded lesional clones in scalp and blood.

Noted treatment: oral pan-JAK inhibitor, 5-10 mg twice daily. Specimens obtained from alopecia areata patients comprised lesional scalp punch biopsies and peripheral blood. V was shortened by 4 bases and J by 8 bases, with 14 bases between the two germline ends. Germline CDR1 is SGHAT and CDR2 is FQDESV (reference sequence). The CDR3 runs 13 residues. As for this clone: The antigen is unknown.

Sequencing used cDNA as its template, made by extracting RNA and reverse transcribing it. Libraries were prepared by immunoSEQ multiplex PCR; TCRdb keeps only in-frame clonotypes and omits some of them. The repertoire includes 200,000 or so clones, 35% to 40% of them detected once, and 0.48% sits in the top ten. The clonotype was recovered from a human donor with alopecia areata. The chain employs TRBV11-1 and TRBJ1-1; no definite D call. Sequenced material: CD4+ T cells sorted from blood, taken around week 31, from a patient treated with tofacitinib. CDR3 nucleotide sequence: TGTGCCAGCAGCTCGAAAAGTGGAGGGGAAGCTTTCTTT. Translation: CASSSKSGGEAFF.